This entry lists 13 T cell receptor beta chains sequenced from one sample in a study of technical replicates of blood from a few donors. TCRdb keeps only in-frame clones here, not all; method: immunoSEQ multiplex PCR. The table has 60,000 to 85,000 clones, around 96% seen once. The specimen sequenced was T cells isolated from PBMCs. All receptors derive from a human donor in good health.

The V gene is TRBV6-6, the J gene TRBJ2-3, with D perhaps TRBD1 (7 bases). Trimming removed 5 bases at V and 2 bases at J, with 14 bases between. Germline CDR1 and CDR2: MNHNY and SVGAGI (reference sequence). CDR3 size: 15 residues. The CDR3 region is CASSQGGGNTDTQYF. The CDR3 DNA follows: TGTGCCAGCAGTCAGGGGGGTGGGAACACAGATACGCAGTATTTT.

This chain joins TRBV29-1 and TRBJ2-7; 7 positions agree with TRBD1. This CDR3 has 13 residues. Per germline, CDR1 SQVTM and CDR2 ANQGSEA. After removal of 8 bases from V and 0 bases from J, the junction contained 7 bases not matched to a gene. CDR3 coding DNA: TGCAGCACCCTGGACAGGAGCTCCTACGAGCAGTACTTC. Its translation is CSTLDRSSYEQYF.

The DNA of the CDR3 is TGTGCCAGCAGTTACCAGTTTTACAATGAGCAGTTCTTC. Protein product: CASSYQFYNEQFF. This rearrangement joins TRBV27 to TRBJ2-1; D is unclear. With 4 bases removed from V and 4 bases from J, the gap between germline ends came to 8 bases. The CDR3 is made up of 13 amino acids. Germline lookup yields CDR1 MNHEY and CDR2 SMNVEV (reference sequence).

The J gene is TRBJ1-2, the V gene TRBV5-6; perhaps TRBD1 as D (5 bases). V lost 4 bases, J lost 3 bases, and 19 bases lay in between. The CDR3 extends over 16 amino acids. Germline values: CDR1 SGHDT, CDR2 YYEEEE. This CDR3 is CASSPPAGGEDYGYTF. CDR3 DNA: TGTGCCAGCAGCCCCCCCGCCGGGGGAGAGGACTATGGCTACACCTTC.

The rearrangement links TRBV27 to TRBJ1-1, with a weak D call TRBD1 (6 bases). The CDR3 runs 16 residues. Germline CDR1 is MNHEY and CDR2 is SMNVEV (reference sequence). The germline V and J ends were trimmed by 4 bases and 0 bases, with 15 bases remaining between them. The CDR3, as DNA: TGTGCCAGCAGTTATTCCTCAGGGGCCCTGAACACTGAAGCTTTCTTT. Its translation is CASSYSSGALNTEAFF.

The V call is TRBV15, the J call TRBJ2-4; D remains unclear. CDR3 size: 13 residues. Per the germline V gene, CDR1 is LNHNV and CDR2 is YYDKDF (reference sequence). Trimming left V 3 bases short and J 2 bases short, with 5 bases between. The CDR3 DNA reads TGTGCCACCAGCAGGTTAACCAAAAACATTCAGTACTTC. This gives the protein CATSRLTKNIQYF. Full variable domain (outside the CDR3, taken from reference TRBV15 and TRBJ2-4): DAMVIQNPRYQVTQFGKPVTLSCSQTLNHNVMYWYQQKSSQAPKLLFHYYDKDFNNEADTPDNFQSRRPNTSFCFLDIRSPGLGDTAMYLCATSRLTKNIQYFGAGTRLSVL.

The genes are TRBV10-3 and TRBJ1-2; 7 bases align to TRBD1. The CDR3 extends over 15 amino acids. V trimming: 8 bases; J trimming: 2 bases; junction bases outside the gene matches: 11. Germline CDR1 is ENHRY and CDR2 is SYGVKD. The CDR3 region is CAIQAPQGSNYGYTF. CDR3 nucleotides: TGTGCCATCCAGGCACCACAGGGGTCGAACTATGGCTACACCTTC.

The genes are TRBV5-1 and TRBJ2-3, with 15 bases matching TRBD2. Germline assignment: CDR1 SGHRS and CDR2 YFSETQ. This CDR3 is built from 17 residues. After removal of 4 bases from V and 4 bases from J, the junction contained 7 bases not matched to a gene. Here the CDR3 reads CASSIGTSGRTPDTQYF. DNA for the CDR3: TGCGCCAGCAGCATAGGGACTAGCGGGAGGACACCAGATACGCAGTATTTT.

The V gene is TRBV4-2, the J gene TRBJ1-5, with 7 bases fitting TRBD1. V lost 3 bases to trimming and J lost 3 bases; unmatched junction nucleotides: 5. Germline loops: CDR1 LGHNA, CDR2 YNFKEQ. The CDR3 totals 15 residues. In DNA form, the CDR3 reads TGTGCCAGCAGCCAGAACAGGGGATTCAATCAGCCCCAGCATTTT. Translating it yields CASSQNRGFNQPQHF.

The chain employs TRBV6-5 and TRBJ2-7, with D uncertain. This CDR3 has 11 amino acids. Germline CDR1 and CDR2: MNHEY and SVGAGI. Deletions cut 8 bases from V and 7 bases from J, with 12 bases between. The CDR3 is CASSRQEEQYF. CDR3 DNA: TGTGCCAGCTCTCGGCAGGAAGAGCAGTACTTC.

This clone was recorded only once. The chain has TRBV11-3 and TRBJ2-2, with 7 bases matching TRBD2. V lost 0 bases, J lost 4 bases, and 8 bases stayed unmatched. The CDR3 runs 17 residues. Per germline, CDR1 SGHNT and CDR2 YENEEA. The CDR3 coding sequence is TGTGCCAGCAGCTTAGAAGGTCTGCGGGAGCTCACCGGGGAGCTGTTTTTT. Translated: CASSLEGLRELTGELFF. Variable domain in full (rest from reference TRBV11-3 and TRBJ2-2): EAGVVQSPRYKIIEKKQPVAFWCNPISGHNTLYWYLQNLGQGPELLIRYENEEAVDDSQLPKDRFSAERLKGVDSTLKIQPAELGDSAVYLCASSLEGLRELTGELFFGEGSRLTVL.

The chain joins TRBV27 to TRBJ2-7; maybe TRBD1 (6 bases). The CDR3 consists of 14 residues. CDR1 is MNHEY and CDR2 is SMNVEV in the germline V gene (reference sequence). V was clipped by 4 bases and J by 2 bases, with 12 bases between them. The DNA for the CDR3 is TGTGCCAGCAGTTCCCGGGACATCGCCTACGAGCAGTACTTC. Protein sequence: CASSSRDIAYEQYF.

The V gene is TRBV14, the J gene TRBJ1-5; 8 nucleotides line up with TRBD1. From germline, CDR1 is SGHDN and CDR2 FVKESK. The CDR3 spans 19 residues. With 4 bases clipped from V and 7 bases from J, the junction kept 21 bases outside the gene matches. The DNA for the CDR3 is TGTGCCAGCAGCCGAGACAGGGGTCGTAGTAGAGTGGTACAACAGCCCCAGCATTTT. It yields the protein CASSRDRGRSRVVQQPQHF. The entire variable domain, with the rest obtained from reference TRBV14 and TRBJ1-5, is as follows: EAGVTQFPSHSVIEKGQTVTLRCDPISGHDNLYWYRRVMGKEIKFLLHFVKESKQDESGMPNNRFLAERTGGTYSTLKVQPAELEDSGVYFCASSRDRGRSRVVQQPQHFGDGTRLSIL.